These 16 T cell receptor beta chains were all obtained from the same sample, sequenced in a study of blood T cell repertoires in COVID-19. TCRdb keeps only in-frame clones here, not all; method: immunoSEQ multiplex PCR. The table lists fewer than 200,000 clones, 84% of them singletons. Sequencing input: PBMCs or T cells enriched from blood (not recorded which). These receptors were collected from a man aged 50 or older who had recovered from COVID-19.

The chain combines TRBV5-4 with TRBJ2-1, with D uncertain. CDR3 length equals 13 residues. Germline V gene sequence: CDR1 SGHNT, CDR2 YYREEE (reference sequence). Trimming stripped 2 bases from V and 7 bases from J, with 10 bases between. In DNA, the CDR3 is TGTGCCAGCAGCTTCCAGGTCTCAAATGAGCAGTTCTTC. Its translation: CASSFQVSNEQFF.

The rearrangement uses TRBV23-1 and TRBJ1-1, with D perhaps matching TRBD1 (6 bases). TRBV23-1 counts as an open reading frame of uncertain function. V lost 5 bases and J 0 bases, leaving 19 bases between the germline ends. The CDR3 runs 17 residues. CDR3 bases: TGCGCCAGCAGTACCTTCGGGCAGGGGCCCATGAACACTGAAGCTTTCTTT. It codes for CASSTFGQGPMNTEAFF.

V usage is TRBV2 and J usage is TRBJ1-2, with TRBD1 as a possible D gene (6 bases). Trimming took 3 bases from V and 5 from J, leaving 19 bases between them. CDR1 SNHLY and CDR2 FYNNEI come from the germline V gene. The CDR3 loop spans 16 amino acids. The CDR3 sequence is CASSDPRWGQGYGYTF. In DNA form, the CDR3 reads TGTGCCAGCAGTGACCCCCGGTGGGGCCAGGGGTATGGCTACACCTTC. The variable domain in full, with the rest retrieved from reference TRBV2 and TRBJ1-2, is EPEVTQTPSHQVTQMGQEVILRCVPISNHLYFYWYRQILGQKVEFLVSFYNNEISEKSEIFDDQFSVERPDGSNFTLKIRSTKLEDSAMYFCASSDPRWGQGYGYTFGSGTRLTVV.

The chain links TRBV5-4 to TRBJ1-1, with D perhaps matching TRBD1 (6 bases). Germline loops: CDR1 SGHNT, CDR2 YYREEE (reference sequence). The CDR3 is 12 amino acids. Between the trimmed V and J ends, which lost 1 base and 7 bases, there was a span of 8 bases. The CDR3 DNA is TGTGCCAGCAGCTTGTGGGGGCTTGAAGCTTTCTTT. It specifies CASSLWGLEAFF.

The count of this clone is one. V is TRBV19 and J is TRBJ1-6, with D hard to call. Germline V gives CDR1 LNHDA, CDR2 SQIVND (reference sequence). Deletions cut 9 bases from V and 8 bases from J, with 14 bases between. This CDR3 contains 13 residues. CDR3 loop: CARRSLMHSPLHF. The CDR3 DNA reads as TGTGCCAGAAGATCACTTATGCATTCACCCCTCCACTTT.

The V call is TRBV20-1, the J call TRBJ1-3, with a tentative D call TRBD1 (5 bases). In germline, CDR1 is DFQATT, CDR2 SNEGSKA (reference sequence). This CDR3 contains 14 residues. Trimming removed 3 bases from V and 4 bases from J, with 13 bases in between. The DNA of the CDR3 is TGCAGTGCTAGTGCAGGGTTCGGAGGAAACACCATATATTTT. This translates into CSASAGFGGNTIYF.

This clone was seen more than once but under ten times. The chain uses TRBV19 and TRBJ2-1; TRBD1 matches at 8 bases. Germline V gene lookup returns CDR1 LNHDA and CDR2 SQIVND (reference sequence). The CDR3 has 15 amino acids. V dropped 8 bases and J dropped 10; count of bases not matched to a gene: 16. This CDR3 is CASGTARAGGVEQFF. Written as DNA, the CDR3 is TGTGCCAGTGGTACCGCTCGGGCAGGGGGCGTAGAGCAGTTCTTC.

Details on this clone: Relative to the germline gene, one junction end is altered; a read error may explain this. The rearrangement links TRBV6-1 to TRBJ1-5; D remains ambiguous. From germline, CDR1 is MNHNS and CDR2 SASEGT. The CDR3 is 15 amino acids. In nucleotides, the CDR3 is TGTGCCAGCAGCGAAGGGCAGTCTAGCAATCAGCCCCAGCATTTT. Protein: CASSEGQSSNQPQHF.

V is TRBV28 and J is TRBJ1-4, with D perhaps matching TRBD1 (6 bases). The CDR3 spans 15 residues. From germline, CDR1 is MDHEN and CDR2 SYDVKM. Trimming took 5 bases from V and 4 from J, leaving 14 bases between them. The CDR3 protein is CASSPAGAFNEKLFF. CDR3 DNA sequence: TGTGCCAGCAGTCCCGCAGGGGCCTTTAATGAAAAACTGTTTTTT.

This clone was recorded a few times. This rearrangement joins TRBV19 to TRBJ2-5, with 8 bases aligning to TRBD1. The germline CDR1 and CDR2 sequences are LNHDA and SQIVND (reference sequence). The trim removed 6 bases at V and 5 bases at J, leaving 5 bases unmatched. This CDR3 has 13 residues. The CDR3 protein is CASRQGGGETQYF. The CDR3 region has the DNA TGTGCCAGTAGACAGGGGGGCGGGGAGACCCAGTACTTC.

For the CDR3, the DNA is TGTGCCAGCAGCCAAACAGGGGGGGTGCAGTTCTTC. Its protein product is CASSQTGGVQFF. This sequence joins TRBV9 and TRBJ2-1; maybe TRBD1 (8 bases). The germline V gene encodes CDR1 SGDLS and CDR2 YYNGEE. Trimming stripped 4 bases from V and 12 bases from J, with 14 bases between. The CDR3 is 12 amino acids.

The V gene is TRBV2, the J gene TRBJ2-3, with D tentatively TRBD2 (6 bases). The CDR3 totals 15 residues. CDR1 is SNHLY, CDR2 FYNNEI, per germline. V gave up 3 bases and J gave up 4 bases, with 14 bases separating them. In nucleotides, the CDR3 is TGTGCCAGCAGTGAGACTAGTAGGGGCGCAGATACGCAGTATTTT. Protein sequence: CASSETSRGADTQYF.

CDR3: CSVDVSGQGSEAFF. The CDR3 nucleotides read TGCAGCGTTGACGTCTCCGGGCAGGGTTCTGAAGCTTTCTTT. V and J are TRBV29-1 and TRBJ1-1; TRBD1 might be the D (5 bases). The CDR3 extends over 14 amino acids. Germline V gene lookup returns CDR1 SQVTM and CDR2 ANQGSEA. Deletions cut 3 bases from V and 6 bases from J, with 17 bases between.

CDR3: CASRRGFEKLFF. DNA of the CDR3: TGTGCCAGCAGAAGGGGATTTGAAAAACTGTTTTTT. V and J are TRBV12-3 or TRBV12-4 and TRBJ1-4; D perhaps matches TRBD1 (5 bases). V was trimmed by 6 bases and J by 7 bases, leaving 9 bases between them. The CDR3 totals 12 residues.

This clone was counted only a few times. The rearrangement links TRBV3-1 (or the pseudogene TRBV3-2) to TRBJ2-7, with 7 bases that match TRBD1. Trimming at V came to 3 bases and at J to 1 base, leaving 3 bases not matched to a gene. Germline loops: CDR1 LGHDT, CDR2 YNNKEL (reference sequence). This CDR3 spans 14 amino acids. CDR3 DNA sequence: TGTGCCAGCAGCCAGACGACAGGGTCCTACGAGCAGTACTTC. It codes for CASSQTTGSYEQYF.

The rearrangement links TRBV28 to TRBJ1-5, with 7 nucleotides matching TRBD1. Germline assignment: CDR1 MDHEN and CDR2 SYDVKM. This CDR3 region has 15 residues. Losses at the gene ends were 5 bases for V and 4 bases for J; bases not matched to a gene: 8. The CDR3 nucleotides read TGTGCCAGCAGTCCTCACCCACAGGGGAATCAGCCCCAGCATTTT. This encodes CASSPHPQGNQPQHF. The complete variable domain, with remaining parts taken from reference TRBV28 and TRBJ1-5, reads DVKVTQSSRYLVKRTGEKVFLECVQDMDHENMFWYRQDPGLGLRLIYFSYDVKMKEKGDIPEGYSVSREKKERFSLILESASTNQTSMYLCASSPHPQGNQPQHFGDGTRLSIL.